A single sample gave rise to the 12 T cell receptor beta chains below, sequenced in a study of blood T cells in healthy people across ages. A second PCR of 7 to 11 cycles used a sample-barcoded 5' primer and a J-beta primer mix. TCRdb processed the 5' RACE reads anew with MiXCR; each CDR3 protein has one entry. The sample consists of 1,300,000 or so distinct CDR3 sequences, roughly 60% of them appearing once. The sample consisted of blood. Source of these receptors: a man in his late teens or twenties in good health.

The chain employs TRBV3-1 and TRBJ2-5, with a possible D match to TRBD2 (5 bases). Germline-derived CDR1 and CDR2 are LGHDT and YNNKEL (reference sequence). V was pared by 1 base and J by 0 bases, with 9 bases between. CDR3 length equals 15 residues. The CDR3 DNA reads TGTGCCAGCAGCCAAGGGGAAGCGGACCAAGAGACCCAGTACTTC. Amino acids: CASSQGEADQETQYF.

A word on this clonotype: The germline gene is not matched at one end of the junction; a read error may be the cause. The chain couples TRBV10-3 to TRBJ1-2; the D is unclear. The CDR3 is made up of 14 amino acids. The germline CDR1 and CDR2 sequences are ENHRY and SYGVKD. The CDR3 coding sequence is TGTGCCAGCAGTTACCTGGGCCGATCGAATGGCTACACCTTC. Translating it yields CASSYLGRSNGYTF.

This clonotype was seen only a few times. This sequence joins TRBV5-1 and TRBJ1-4, with 8 positions matching TRBD1. Per germline, CDR1 SGHRS and CDR2 YFSETQ. This CDR3 comprises 15 residues. J was trimmed by 1 base and V by 4 bases; bases with no gene match: 3. CDR3: CASSGGQGTNEKLFF. In DNA, the CDR3 is TGCGCCAGCAGCGGCGGACAGGGAACTAATGAAAAACTGTTTTTT.

This clonotype was seen only a few times. The chain recombines TRBV7-9 with TRBJ2-3; possibly TRBD1 or TRBD2 for D (6 bases each). Germline assignment: CDR1 SEHNR and CDR2 FQNEAQ (reference sequence). The CDR3 has 18 residues. Trimming stripped 5 bases from V and 4 bases from J, with 25 bases between. The CDR3 reads CASSARGAQEELADTQYF. The CDR3 DNA is TGTGCCAGCAGCGCTAGGGGGGCCCAAGAGGAATTGGCAGATACGCAGTATTTT.

The CDR3 loop reads CASSAGQAVGTEAFF. The CDR3 DNA follows: TGTGCCAGCAGTGCGGGACAGGCGGTTGGCACTGAAGCTTTCTTT. J is TRBJ1-1 and V is TRBV6-1, with 8 bases aligning to TRBD1. Germline CDR1 MNHNS, CDR2 SASEGT. Germline trimming cut 4 bases from V and 4 bases from J; bases unmatched to any gene: 8. The CDR3 has 15 residues.

This sequence joins TRBV7-9 and TRBJ2-3, with 9 bases matching TRBD2. This CDR3 region has 17 residues. Germline loops: CDR1 SEHNR, CDR2 FQNEAQ (reference sequence). Germline trimming cut 3 bases from V and 6 bases from J; bases unmatched to any gene: 13. The CDR3 sequence is CASSLSGGASGIDTQYF. Written as DNA, the CDR3 is TGTGCCAGCAGCTTGAGTGGTGGGGCTAGCGGGATTGATACGCAGTATTTT.

This clonotype turned up a few times. The V call is TRBV4-2, the J call TRBJ1-2; the match to TRBD1 covers 8 bases. Germline CDR1 reads LGHNA; CDR2 reads YNFKEQ. The CDR3 runs to 14 residues. V shed 8 bases and J 6 bases; nucleotides not matched to a gene: 11. The CDR3 is CASLAHDRGDGYTF. The DNA of the CDR3 is TGTGCCAGCCTGGCCCATGACAGGGGAGATGGCTACACCTTC.

CDR3 in amino acids: CASSTASGSSYEQYF. CDR3 sequence (DNA): TGTGCCAGCAGTACGGCTAGCGGGAGCTCCTACGAGCAGTACTTC. The chain uses TRBV6-5 and TRBJ2-7; TRBD2 aligns across 10 bases. Per the germline V gene, CDR1 is MNHEY and CDR2 is SVGAGI. With 5 bases clipped from V and 0 bases from J, the junction kept 4 bases outside the gene matches. CDR3 length: 15 amino acids.

The rearrangement joins TRBV5-8 to TRBJ2-3, with 12 bases aligning to TRBD2. From germline, CDR1 is SGHTS and CDR2 YDEGEE. CDR3 length equals 16 residues. Trimming took 1 base from V and 3 from J; bases not matched to a gene: 3. The CDR3 spells CASSLFTSGGTDTQYF. DNA of the CDR3: TGTGCCAGCAGCTTGTTTACTAGCGGGGGGACAGATACGCAGTATTTT.

A single count supports this clonotype. The V call is TRBV28, the J call TRBJ1-4; 7 nucleotides agree with TRBD1. Germline V gene lookup returns CDR1 MDHEN and CDR2 SYDVKM. The J segment lost 5 bases and the V segment lost 4 bases, leaving 10 bases of the junction unmatched. The CDR3 has 16 residues. The CDR3 DNA sequence: TGTGCCAGCAGTTCACCCCAGGGGGGCGTGAATGAAAAACTGTTTTTT. Its translation is CASSSPQGGVNEKLFF.

This clonotype was seen only a few times. The chain employs TRBV3-1 and TRBJ1-2; D is perhaps TRBD1 (6 bases). Germline loops: CDR1 LGHDT, CDR2 YNNKEL (reference sequence). The ends were cut back, 4 bases at V and 4 bases at J, with 13 bases in the middle. This CDR3 spans 14 amino acids. Written as DNA, the CDR3 is TGTGCCAGCAGCCCAGGGGCGACTCCCTATGGCTACACCTTC. The encoded protein is CASSPGATPYGYTF. Variable domain in full (rest from reference TRBV3-1 and TRBJ1-2): DTAVSQTPKYLVTQMGNDKSIKCEQNLGHDTMYWYKQDSKKFLKIMFSYNNKELIINETVPNRFSPKSPDKAHLNLHINSLELGDSAVYFCASSPGATPYGYTFGSGTRLTVV.

Remarks on this clonotype: Sequence at one end of the junction differs from germline and may be a read error. The chain combines TRBV7-9 with TRBJ2-2; D not resolved. This CDR3 is 16 amino acids long. Germline CDR1 and CDR2: SEHNR and FQNEAQ (reference sequence). The CDR3 DNA follows: TGTGCCGGCAGCAGCGTTGAGTCTGAATTGGGTTGGGAGCTGTTTTTT. Translation: CAGSSVESELGWELFF.